Reported below is one TCR beta chain. As yet, its antigen is unknown. Though nominally healthy at sampling, donors likely had unrecorded immune exposures. These data are taken from a study of cytomegalovirus exposure and HLA in healthy donors. It was with 60 Vbeta and 13 Jbeta primers that the PCR ran. Sequencing was performed with immunoSEQ multiplex PCR; in TCRdb, only in-frame clones are kept and a portion is missing. The data show roughly 180,000 clones, around 80% seen once. Study-level findings and limits: Upon later analysis, HLA-associated TCR beta chains proved more clonally expanded than other, equally common chains. CMV antigen specificity of three CMV-associated chains was confirmed in vitro.

Per the germline V gene, CDR1 is GTSNPN and CDR2 is SVGIG (reference sequence). CDR3 size: 15 residues. Trimming shortened V by 2 bases and J by 3 bases, and 14 bases separated the two germline ends. V gene TRBV30 combines with J gene TRBJ1-3; TRBD1 might be the D (5 bases). Material for sequencing was PBMCs. The clonotype comes from a woman aged 50 to 60 in good health and CMV-seropositive. The CDR3 spells CAWSSPRVVGNTIYF. CDR3 coding DNA: TGTGCCTGGAGTTCCCCCAGGGTTGTTGGAAACACCATATATTTT.